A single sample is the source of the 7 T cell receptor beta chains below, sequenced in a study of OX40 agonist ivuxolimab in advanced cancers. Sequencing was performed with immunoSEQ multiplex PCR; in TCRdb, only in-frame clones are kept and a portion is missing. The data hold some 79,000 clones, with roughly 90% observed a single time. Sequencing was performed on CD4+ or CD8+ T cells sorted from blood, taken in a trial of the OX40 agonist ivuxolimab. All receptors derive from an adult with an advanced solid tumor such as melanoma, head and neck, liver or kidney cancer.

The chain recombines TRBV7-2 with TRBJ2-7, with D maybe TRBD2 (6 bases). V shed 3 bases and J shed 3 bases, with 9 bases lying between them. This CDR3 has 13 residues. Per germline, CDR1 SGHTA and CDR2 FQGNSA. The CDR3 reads CASSLGLLYEQYF. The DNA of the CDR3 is TGTGCCAGCAGCTTGGGACTCCTCTACGAGCAGTACTTC. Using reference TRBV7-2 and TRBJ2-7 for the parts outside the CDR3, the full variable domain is GAGVSQSPSNKVTEKGKDVELRCDPISGHTALYWYRQSLGQGLEFLIYFQGNSAPDKSGLPSDRFSAERTGGSVSTLTIQRTQQEDSAVYLCASSLGLLYEQYFGPGTRLTVT.

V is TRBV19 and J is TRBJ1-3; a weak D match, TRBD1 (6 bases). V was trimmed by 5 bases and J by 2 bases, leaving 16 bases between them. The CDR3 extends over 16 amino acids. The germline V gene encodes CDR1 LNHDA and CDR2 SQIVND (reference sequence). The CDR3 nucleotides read TGTGCCAGTAGTGGGGGCCCTGCCTCAGCTGGAAACACCATATATTTT. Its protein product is CASSGGPASAGNTIYF. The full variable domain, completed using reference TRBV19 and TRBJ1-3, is DGGITQSPKYLFRKEGQNVTLSCEQNLNHDAMYWYRQDPGQGLRLIYYSQIVNDFQKGDIAEGYSVSREKKESFPLTVTSAQKNPTAFYLCASSGGPASAGNTIYFGEGSWLTVV.

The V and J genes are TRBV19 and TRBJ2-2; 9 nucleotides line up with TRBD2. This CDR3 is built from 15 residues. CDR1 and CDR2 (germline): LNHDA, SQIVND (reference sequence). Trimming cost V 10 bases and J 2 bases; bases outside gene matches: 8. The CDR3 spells CAIGGAGGNTGELFF. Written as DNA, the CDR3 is TGTGCCATCGGGGGAGCGGGAGGCAACACCGGGGAGCTGTTTTTT. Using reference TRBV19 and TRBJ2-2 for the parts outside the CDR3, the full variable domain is DGGITQSPKYLFRKEGQNVTLSCEQNLNHDAMYWYRQDPGQGLRLIYYSQIVNDFQKGDIAEGYSVSREKKESFPLTVTSAQKNPTAFYLCAIGGAGGNTGELFFGEGSRLTVL.

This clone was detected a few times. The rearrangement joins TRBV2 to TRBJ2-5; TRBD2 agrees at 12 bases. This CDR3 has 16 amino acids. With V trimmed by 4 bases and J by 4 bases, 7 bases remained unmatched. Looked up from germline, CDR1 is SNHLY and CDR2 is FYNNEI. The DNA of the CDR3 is TGTGCCAGCAGTGGACTAGCGGGAGTGGTCGGAGAGACCCAGTACTTC. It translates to CASSGLAGVVGETQYF.

DNA for the CDR3: TGTGCCAGCAGCTTAGTCGGTGGCGGGCCCCAAGAGACCCAGTACTTC. As protein: CASSLVGGGPQETQYF. The rearrangement links TRBV7-2 to TRBJ2-5; D perhaps matches TRBD2 (5 bases). V was pared by 1 base and J by 1 base, with 13 bases between. This CDR3 region has 16 residues. Germline V gene sequence: CDR1 SGHTA, CDR2 FQGNSA.

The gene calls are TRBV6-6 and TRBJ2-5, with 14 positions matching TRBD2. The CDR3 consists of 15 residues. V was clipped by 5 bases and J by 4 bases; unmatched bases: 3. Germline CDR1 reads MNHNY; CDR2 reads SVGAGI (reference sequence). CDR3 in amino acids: CASSDGLAGGETQYF. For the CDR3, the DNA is TGTGCCAGCAGTGACGGACTAGCGGGAGGAGAGACCCAGTACTTC.

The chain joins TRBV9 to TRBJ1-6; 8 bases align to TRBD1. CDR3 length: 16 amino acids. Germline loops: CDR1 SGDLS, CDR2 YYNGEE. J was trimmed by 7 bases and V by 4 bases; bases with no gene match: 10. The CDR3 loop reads CASSLTPGQVNSPLHF. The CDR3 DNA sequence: TGTGCCAGCAGCCTAACTCCGGGACAGGTGAATTCACCCCTCCACTTT. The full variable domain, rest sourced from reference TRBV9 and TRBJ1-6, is DSGVTQTPKHLITATGQRVTLRCSPRSGDLSVYWYQQSLDQGLQFLIQYYNGEERAKGNILERFSAQQFPDLHSELNLSSLELGDSALYFCASSLTPGQVNSPLHFGNGTRLTVT.